The 20 T cell receptor beta chains below come from one sample, sequenced in a study of shared clonotypes between healthy human individuals (dated by TCRdb to 2018 to 2020). Library construction relied on the immunoSEQ multiplex PCR assay. The source is immuneACCESS, and TCRdb retained only in-frame sequences with V and J called. Part of the clones is not carried over; for the studies checked, unresolved V genes explain less than half of this, and the remainder is unexplained. Within this sample are hundreds of thousands of clones, with around 97% of them counted one time only. The ten biggest clones cover roughly 0.055% of the sample. Source material: naive CD4+ T cells sorted from blood. This sample's cell subset or site label indicates: CD45RA+ positively selected. The receptors were gathered from a woman aged 25 to 45 in good health.

This chain links TRBV27 with TRBJ2-1; 16 positions match TRBD2. The CDR3 contains 20 residues. From germline, CDR1 is MNHEY and CDR2 SMNVEV (reference sequence). J was trimmed by 0 bases and V by 1 base; bases with no gene match: 6. In DNA, the CDR3 is TGTGCCAGCAGTTTATTCGGGACTAGCGGGAGGGCAAGCTCCTACAATGAGCAGTTCTTC. Its protein product is CASSLFGTSGRASSYNEQFF.

The chain is built from TRBV27 and TRBJ2-7, with 7 positions matching TRBD2. V was pared by 7 bases and J by 3 bases, with 12 bases of the junction left unmatched. The germline CDR1 and CDR2 sequences are MNHEY and SMNVEV (reference sequence). This CDR3 region has 15 residues. The CDR3 bases are TGTGCCAGCAAAGGGAGGGTACTGGGTCTCTACGAGCAGTACTTC. Its protein product is CASKGRVLGLYEQYF.

The J gene is TRBJ2-6, the V gene TRBV2; possibly TRBD2 for D (5 bases). V lost 10 bases to trimming and J lost 0 bases, with 10 bases between them. This CDR3 is built from 14 residues. Germline V gives CDR1 SNHLY, CDR2 FYNNEI. CDR3 residues: CAKKRGSGANVLTF. The DNA of the CDR3 is TGTGCCAAGAAACGGGGCTCTGGGGCCAACGTCCTGACTTTC.

V usage is TRBV21-1 and J usage is TRBJ2-5; TRBD1, the table's D call, was not compared with the DNA. With the DNA end fitting TRBJ2-7 better, the J assignment may be wrong. TRBV21-1 is a pseudogene segment. The CDR3 is made up of 15 amino acids. The CDR3 sequence is CASISPRDRDYEQYF. The CDR3, as DNA: TGTGCCAGCATCTCCCCCAGGGACAGGGACTACGAGCAGTACTTC.

The V call is TRBV7-9, the J call TRBJ2-7; 11 bases line up with TRBD1. From germline, CDR1 is SEHNR and CDR2 FQNEAQ (reference sequence). The V and J ends lost 8 bases and 6 bases, in that order; junction bases with no gene match: 6. CDR3 size: 13 residues. CDR3 DNA: TGTGCCAGCCAAGGACAGGGGGCGGGCGAGCAGTACTTC. Translating it yields CASQGQGAGEQYF. The full variable domain, its missing parts supplied by reference TRBV7-9 and TRBJ2-7, is DTGVSQNPRHKITKRGQNVTFRCDPISEHNRLYWYRQTLGQGPEFLTYFQNEAQLEKSRLLSDRFSAERPKGSFSTLEIQRTEQGDSAMYLCASQGQGAGEQYFGPGTRLTVT.

As concerns this clone: At one boundary the junction diverges from the germline segment, which might be a read error. The rearrangement links TRBV2 to TRBJ1-4, with unresolved D. The CDR3 has 17 amino acids. Germline V gene sequence: CDR1 SNHLY, CDR2 FYNNEI. The CDR3 reads CASREAPSVIANEKLFF. The DNA of the CDR3 is TGTGCCAGCAGGGAAGCTCCCTCGGTAATTGCTAATGAAAAACTGTTTTTT.

Note on this clone: One end of the junction fails to match germline, which may point to a read error. This rearrangement joins TRBV9 to TRBJ1-3; D call uncertain. This CDR3 is 14 amino acids long. Germline V gene lookup returns CDR1 SGDLS and CDR2 YYNGEE. As DNA, the CDR3 is TGTGTCAGCAGCCGAGAGGTAGCGGGAAACACCATATATTTT. The encoded protein is CVSSREVAGNTIYF.

This chain links TRBV5-1 with TRBJ2-7; TRBD2 is a possible D gene (6 bases). Germline loops: CDR1 SGHRS, CDR2 YFSETQ. The CDR3 length is 15 residues. Trimming left V 0 bases short and J 3 bases short, with 13 bases between. The CDR3 DNA reads as TGCGCCAGCAGCTTGGCTAGCGCCAAAAGCTACGAGCAGTACTTC. Protein: CASSLASAKSYEQYF.

This chain connects TRBV10-3 to TRBJ2-7; 10 bases are a match to TRBD1. Germline V CDR1 and CDR2: ENHRY, SYGVKD. This CDR3 has 12 amino acids. V was pared by 5 bases and J by 6 bases, with 1 base of the junction left unmatched. As DNA, the CDR3 is TGTGCCATCAGTTGGGACAGGGGCGAGCAGTACTTC. This codes for CAISWDRGEQYF.

The chain uses TRBV19 and TRBJ1-5; D uncertain. This CDR3 spans 14 amino acids. Trimming removed 3 bases from V and 7 bases from J, with 13 bases in between. CDR1 LNHDA and CDR2 SQIVND come from the germline V gene (reference sequence). The CDR3 DNA reads TGTGCCAGTAGTATGGGTTCCGTAGCCCAGCCCCAGCATTTT. This gives the protein CASSMGSVAQPQHF.

This chain joins TRBV5-1 and TRBJ1-6; the D gene is possibly TRBD1 (5 bases). Germline lookup yields CDR1 SGHRS and CDR2 YFSETQ. The CDR3 has 13 residues. Trimming removed 2 bases from V and 9 bases from J, with 9 bases in between. The CDR3 reads CASSFRGGSPLHF. The CDR3 nucleotides are TGCGCCAGCAGCTTCCGGGGGGGTTCACCCCTCCACTTT.

The DNA of the CDR3 is TGTGCCAGCAGCGTGGGAGGACAGCTCGACAGCTATGGCTACACCTTC. Its protein product is CASSVGGQLDSYGYTF. The chain uses TRBV9 and TRBJ1-2, with D possibly being TRBD1 (6 bases). There are 16 residues in the CDR3. V was clipped by 2 bases and J by 4 bases, with 18 bases between them. The V gene's germline CDR1 is SGDLS and CDR2 YYNGEE.

J is TRBJ2-7 and V is TRBV28; 8 bases match TRBD1. The CDR3 length is 14 residues. Trimming cost V 1 base and J 4 bases; bases outside gene matches: 3. Germline V CDR1 and CDR2: MDHEN, SYDVKM. The CDR3 loop reads CASSLSRGRYEQYF. The DNA for the CDR3 is TGTGCCAGCAGTTTATCCAGGGGGCGTTACGAGCAGTACTTC.

The J gene is TRBJ2-3, the V gene TRBV6-6, with D possibly matching TRBD1 (5 bases). The germline V gene encodes CDR1 MNHNY and CDR2 SVGAGI (reference sequence). The CDR3 is 14 amino acids. Trimming cost V 2 bases and J 2 bases, with 8 bases left between them. The CDR3 sequence is CASSYGATTDTQYF. The CDR3 DNA follows: TGTGCCAGCAGTTACGGGGCTACCACAGATACGCAGTATTTT.

The V and J genes are TRBV28 and TRBJ1-3; TRBD1 agrees at 7 bases. Germline V gene sequence: CDR1 MDHEN, CDR2 SYDVKM. This CDR3 region has 14 residues. Trimming cost V 5 bases and J 4 bases; bases outside gene matches: 5. The CDR3 region has the DNA TGTGCCAGCAGTACACTACAGGGGGGAAACACCATATATTTT. It translates to CASSTLQGGNTIYF.

This chain connects TRBV28 to TRBJ1-1; D unclear. Germline CDR1 and CDR2: MDHEN and SYDVKM. V was trimmed by 6 bases and J by 4 bases, leaving 15 bases between them. This CDR3 is 14 amino acids long. The CDR3 DNA is TGTGCCAGCAGCTTGCCGGTACTCGGCACTGAAGCTTTCTTT. It yields the protein CASSLPVLGTEAFF.

V and J are TRBV15 and TRBJ1-2, with D possibly being TRBD1 (5 bases). V dropped 1 base and J dropped 8 bases, with 8 bases sitting between them. Germline CDR1 reads LNHNV; CDR2 reads YYDKDF (reference sequence). This CDR3 has 12 residues. The CDR3 loop reads CATSRVGVGYTF. The CDR3 coding sequence is TGTGCCACCAGCAGAGTAGGGGTCGGCTACACCTTC.

For the CDR3, the DNA is TGTGCCAGCAGCCTGGAGCGGGGGGACCAAGAGACCCAGTACTTC. This codes for CASSLERGDQETQYF. The V call is TRBV11-2, the J call TRBJ2-5; TRBD2 matches at 9 bases. CDR1 is SGHAT, CDR2 FQNNGV, per germline. V trimming: 5 bases; J trimming: 0 bases; junction bases outside the gene matches: 4. This CDR3 region has 15 residues.

This chain's CDR3 is CASSFGFYEQYF. The CDR3, as DNA: TGTGCCAGCAGTTTTGGGTTCTACGAGCAGTACTTC. The chain couples TRBV28 to TRBJ2-7, with D uncertain. Per germline, CDR1 MDHEN and CDR2 SYDVKM. CDR3 length equals 12 residues. The V gene lost 3 bases and the J gene lost 3 bases, with 6 bases spanning the gap.

The rearrangement uses TRBV29-1 and TRBJ1-2; TRBD1 is a possible D gene (6 bases). The CDR3 runs to 14 residues. V was shortened by 6 bases and J by 3 bases, with 17 bases between the two germline ends. The germline CDR1 and CDR2 sequences are SQVTM and ANQGSEA. The CDR3 DNA sequence: TGCAGCGTCAGGGGTATTCTTTCTGACTATGGCTACACCTTC. As protein: CSVRGILSDYGYTF.